Below, 5 T cell receptor beta chains from the same sample are listed, as sequenced in a study of cytomegalovirus exposure and HLA in healthy donors. The table came from immunoSEQ multiplex PCR; TCRdb's copy has only in-frame clones and leaves some out. This table has more than 250,000 clones, just over 85% appearing once. Sequenced sample: PBMCs. The receptors stem from a woman in her late teens or twenties in good health and CMV-seronegative.

This sequence joins TRBV5-1 and TRBJ2-5, with D possibly being TRBD2 (5 bases). V was trimmed by 0 bases and J by 2 bases, leaving 17 bases between them. Germline loops: CDR1 SGHRS, CDR2 YFSETQ. There are 17 residues in the CDR3. The CDR3 DNA reads as TGCGCCAGCAGCTTGGCGACGGGATACGCTACACAAGAGACCCAGTACTTC. This encodes CASSLATGYATQETQYF.

V and J are TRBV14 and TRBJ2-1; D might be TRBD2 (5 bases). Looked up from germline, CDR1 is SGHDN and CDR2 is FVKESK. The CDR3 extends over 15 amino acids. Trimming removed 4 bases at V and 0 bases at J, with 10 bases between. The CDR3 DNA follows: TGTGCCAGCAGCCCTCGCGCGGGCTCCTACAATGAGCAGTTCTTC. Amino acids: CASSPRAGSYNEQFF.

J is TRBJ2-2 and V is TRBV27; D might be TRBD1 (6 bases). Trimming took 10 bases from V and 4 from J, leaving 16 bases between them. The CDR3 sequence is 14 residues long. CDR1 is MNHEY and CDR2 is SMNVEV in the germline V gene (reference sequence). CDR3 loop: CATHVQGGTGELFF. For the CDR3, the DNA is TGTGCCACCCACGTACAGGGCGGCACCGGGGAGCTGTTTTTT.

This chain joins TRBV28 and TRBJ2-4; D is uncertain. Germline V gives CDR1 MDHEN, CDR2 SYDVKM. The CDR3 length is 12 residues. Between the trimmed V and J ends, which lost 11 bases and 1 base, there was a span of 9 bases. The CDR3 sequence is CASRSAKNIQYF. CDR3 bases: TGTGCCTCCCGTAGCGCCAAAAACATTCAGTACTTC.

The rearrangement links TRBV7-2 to TRBJ2-7; D possibly corresponds to TRBD2 (6 bases). The V and J ends lost 1 base and 6 bases respectively, with 19 bases between them. The CDR3 consists of 16 residues. In germline, CDR1 is SGHTA, CDR2 FQGNSA. The CDR3 here is CASSLVVLASVGEQYF. DNA for the CDR3: TGTGCCAGCAGCTTAGTAGTACTAGCAAGCGTTGGCGAGCAGTACTTC. Combining the CDR3 with reference TRBV7-2 and TRBJ2-7 gives the whole variable domain GAGVSQSPSNKVTEKGKDVELRCDPISGHTALYWYRQSLGQGLEFLIYFQGNSAPDKSGLPSDRFSAERTGGSVSTLTIQRTQQEDSAVYLCASSLVVLASVGEQYFGPGTRLTVT.